Reported below is one T cell receptor beta chain. Time point here: cycle 4 day 1 (C4D1), after around six weeks of nivolumab. Every one of the patients relapsed after autologous stem cell transplantation (brentuximab vedotin exposure was variable). This record belongs to a study of PD-1 blockade in classical Hodgkin lymphoma. The method was immunoSEQ multiplex PCR; TCRdb's version includes in-frame clones alone and lacks a portion of them. This repertoire shows approximately 110,000 clones, around 90% found once; its top ten account for around 20%. This TCR derives from a human donor with classical Hodgkin lymphoma. The sequenced sample was peripheral blood mononuclear cells (PBMCs), obtained before the fourth cycle of nivolumab.

The CDR3 loop reads CASTPGAYGYTF. CDR3 nucleotides: TGTGCCAGTACGCCAGGTGCCTATGGCTACACCTTC. V usage is TRBV19 and J usage is TRBJ1-2; D gene unclear. Germline assignment: CDR1 LNHDA and CDR2 SQIVND (reference sequence). The CDR3 runs to 12 residues. The germline V and J ends were trimmed by 7 bases and 4 bases, with 10 bases remaining between them.